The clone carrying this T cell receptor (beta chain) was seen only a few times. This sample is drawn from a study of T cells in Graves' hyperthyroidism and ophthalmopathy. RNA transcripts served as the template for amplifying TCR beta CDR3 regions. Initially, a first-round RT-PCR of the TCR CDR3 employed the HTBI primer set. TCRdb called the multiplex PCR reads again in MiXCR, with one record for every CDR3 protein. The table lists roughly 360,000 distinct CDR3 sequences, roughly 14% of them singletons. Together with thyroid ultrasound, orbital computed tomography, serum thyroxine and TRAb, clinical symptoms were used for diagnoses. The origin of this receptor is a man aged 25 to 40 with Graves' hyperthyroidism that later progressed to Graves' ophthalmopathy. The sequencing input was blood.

The CDR3 here is CASSVDSPTEAFF. CDR3 DNA sequence: TGTGCCAGCAGCGTGGACAGCCCCACTGAAGCTTTCTTT. The chain has TRBV7-9 and TRBJ1-1; a weak D match, TRBD1 (6 bases). This CDR3 is 13 amino acids long. Germline V CDR1 and CDR2: SEHNR, FQNEAQ (reference sequence). The V end was cut by 5 bases, the J end by 4 bases, with 11 bases between.